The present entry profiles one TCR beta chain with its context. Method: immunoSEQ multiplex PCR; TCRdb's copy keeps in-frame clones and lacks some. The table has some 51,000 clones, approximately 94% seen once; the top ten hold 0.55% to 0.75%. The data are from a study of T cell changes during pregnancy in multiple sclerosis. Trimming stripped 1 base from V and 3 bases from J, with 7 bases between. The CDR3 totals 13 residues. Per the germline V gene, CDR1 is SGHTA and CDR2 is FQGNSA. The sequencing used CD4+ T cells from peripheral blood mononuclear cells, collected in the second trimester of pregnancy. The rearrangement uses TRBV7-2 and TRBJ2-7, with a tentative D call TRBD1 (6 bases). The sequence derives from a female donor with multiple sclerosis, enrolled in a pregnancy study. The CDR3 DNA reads TGTGCCAGCAGCTTAGAACAGGGCTACGAGCAGTACTTC. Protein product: CASSLEQGYEQYF.